Listed below are T cell receptor beta chains from one sample, sequenced in a study of blood T cells in healthy people across ages. TCRdb ran MiXCR on the 5' RACE reads and lists one entry per CDR3 protein. Seen here are fewer than 700,000 distinct CDR3 sequences, 40% to 55% observed once, and the top ten hold around 23%. Input material: blood. The receptor source for this set is a man older than 75 in good health. Both conserved end residues are part of each CDR3. D genes are given only for firm matches. Expanded clones are given a class, and other clones once, few, many or no size at all.

v_call	clone_size	j_call	d_call	cdr3_nt	cdr3_aa
TRBV6-2/TRBV6-3	few	TRBJ2-5	TRBD2	TGTGCCGGACGGACTAGCGAAGAGACCCAGTACTTC	CAGRTSEETQYF
TRBV10-3	-	TRBJ2-7	TRBD2	TGTGCCATCAGGGGTCCGGGACTAGGGTTCGAGCAGTACTTC	CAIRGPGLGFEQYF
TRBV29-1	-	TRBJ2-5	TRBD2	TGCAGCGTTGAAGGGCTAGCGGGAGTGTTGGGCCAAGAGACCCAGTACTTC	CSVEGLAGVLGQETQYF
TRBV20-1	-	TRBJ2-1	-	TGCAGTGCCATCCCCACAGGGATAGGGCACAATGAGCAGTTATTC	CSAIPTGIGHNEQLF
TRBV29-1	-	TRBJ2-1	-	TGCAGCGTTGTGGGGGACCCCAGCTCCTACAATGAGCAGTTCTTC	CSVVGDPSSYNEQFF
TRBV6-5	many	TRBJ2-1	TRBD2	TGTGCCAGCAGATATCCCGGGACTAGTGATGAGCAGTTCTTC	CASRYPGTSDEQFF
TRBV20-1	-	TRBJ1-4	-	TGCAGTGCTGTTGCGGGCGCAACTACCGAAAAACTGTTTTTT	CSAVAGATTEKLFF
TRBV5-1	few	TRBJ2-1	TRBD1	TGCGCCAGCAGCTGGGGGACAGCAAACAATGAGCAGTTCTTC	CASSWGTANNEQFF
TRBV27	-	TRBJ2-1	TRBD2	TGTGCCAGCAGTTTCCAAGGGCGCGGGACTAGCCCCGTCAAGCTGTTCTTC	CASSFQGRGTSPVKLFF
TRBV20-1	-	TRBJ2-7	-	TGCAGTGGGGGTCAGTACGAGCAGTACTTC	CSGGQYEQYF
TRBV6-5	many	TRBJ2-7	TRBD2	TGTGCCAGCAGCCGGACTAGCGGGAGCTACGAGCAGTACTTC	CASSRTSGSYEQYF
TRBV29-1	-	TRBJ2-2	TRBD2	TGCAGCGTTGGTAGCGGGATCGGGGAGCTGTTTTTT	CSVGSGIGELFF
TRBV6-6	many	TRBJ2-1	-	TGTGCCAGCAGTTACCAGCGGAATGCCTACAATGAGCAGTTCTTC	CASSYQRNAYNEQFF
TRBV7-2	-	TRBJ2-7	-	TGTGCCAGCAGCTTAGCATCCCGGGCCTACGAGCAGTACTTC	CASSLASRAYEQYF
TRBV10-3	few	TRBJ1-5	-	TGTGCCATCAGTGAGAGTGGACCGGGGGATCAGCCCCAGCATTTT	CAISESGPGDQPQHF
TRBV12-3/TRBV12-4	few	TRBJ1-1	-	TGTGCCAGCAGCCGGGGCAGCCTGAACACTGAAGCTTTCTTT	CASSRGSLNTEAFF